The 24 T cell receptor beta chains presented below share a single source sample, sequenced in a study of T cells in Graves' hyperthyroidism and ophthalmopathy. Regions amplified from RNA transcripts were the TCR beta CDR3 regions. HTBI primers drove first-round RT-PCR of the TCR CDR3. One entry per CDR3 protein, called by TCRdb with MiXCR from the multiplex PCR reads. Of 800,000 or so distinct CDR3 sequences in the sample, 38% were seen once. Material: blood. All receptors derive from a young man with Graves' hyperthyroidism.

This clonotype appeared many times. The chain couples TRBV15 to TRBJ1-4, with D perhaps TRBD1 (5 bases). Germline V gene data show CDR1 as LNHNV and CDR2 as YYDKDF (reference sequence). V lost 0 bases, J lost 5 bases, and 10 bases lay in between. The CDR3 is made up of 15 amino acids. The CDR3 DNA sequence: TGTGCCACCAGCAGAGATCAAGGGGCAAATGAAAAACTGTTTTTT. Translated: CATSRDQGANEKLFF.

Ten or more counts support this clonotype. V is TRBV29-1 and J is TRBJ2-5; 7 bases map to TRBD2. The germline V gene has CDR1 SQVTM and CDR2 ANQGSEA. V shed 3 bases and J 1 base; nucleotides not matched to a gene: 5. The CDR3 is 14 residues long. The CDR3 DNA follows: TGCAGCGTTGAGCCTCCTAGCGGCCAAGAGACCCAGTACTTC. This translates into CSVEPPSGQETQYF.

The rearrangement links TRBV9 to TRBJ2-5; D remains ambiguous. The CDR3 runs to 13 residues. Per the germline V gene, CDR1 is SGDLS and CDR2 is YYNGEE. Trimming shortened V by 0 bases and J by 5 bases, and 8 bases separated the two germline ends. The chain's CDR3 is CASSVVDGETQYF. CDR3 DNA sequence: TGTGCCAGCAGCGTAGTTGACGGGGAGACCCAGTACTTC.

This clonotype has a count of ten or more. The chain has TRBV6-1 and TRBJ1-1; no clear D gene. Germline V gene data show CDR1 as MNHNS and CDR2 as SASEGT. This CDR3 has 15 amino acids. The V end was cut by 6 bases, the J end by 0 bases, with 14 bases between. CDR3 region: CASRIEQRMNTEAFF. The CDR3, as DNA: TGTGCCAGCAGAATAGAACAGCGTATGAACACTGAAGCTTTCTTT.

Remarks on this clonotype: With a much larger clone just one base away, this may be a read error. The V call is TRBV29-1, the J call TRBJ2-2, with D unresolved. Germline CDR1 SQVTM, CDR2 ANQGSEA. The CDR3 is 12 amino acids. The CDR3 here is CNVYRNTGELFF. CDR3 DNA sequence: TGCAACGTGTACAGGAACACCGGGGAGCTGTTTTTT.

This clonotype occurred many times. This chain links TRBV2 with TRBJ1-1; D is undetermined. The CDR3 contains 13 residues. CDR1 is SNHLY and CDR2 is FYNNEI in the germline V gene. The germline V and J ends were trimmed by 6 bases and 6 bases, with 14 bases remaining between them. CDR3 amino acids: CASRGQESPEAFF. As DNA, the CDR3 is TGTGCCAGCAGAGGTCAGGAGTCCCCTGAAGCTTTCTTT.

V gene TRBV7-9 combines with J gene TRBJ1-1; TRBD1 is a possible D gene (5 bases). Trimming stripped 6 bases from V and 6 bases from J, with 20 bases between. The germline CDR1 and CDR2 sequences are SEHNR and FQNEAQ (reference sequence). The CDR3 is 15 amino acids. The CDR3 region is CASSYSGGKSAEAFF. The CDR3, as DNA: TGTGCCAGCAGTTATAGCGGGGGGAAATCCGCTGAAGCTTTCTTT.

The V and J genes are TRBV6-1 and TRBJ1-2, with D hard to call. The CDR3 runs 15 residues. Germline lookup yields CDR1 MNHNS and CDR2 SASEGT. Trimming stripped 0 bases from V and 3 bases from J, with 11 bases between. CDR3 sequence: CASSEALSQHYGYTF. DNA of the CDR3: TGTGCCAGCAGTGAAGCGCTTAGTCAGCACTATGGCTACACCTTC.

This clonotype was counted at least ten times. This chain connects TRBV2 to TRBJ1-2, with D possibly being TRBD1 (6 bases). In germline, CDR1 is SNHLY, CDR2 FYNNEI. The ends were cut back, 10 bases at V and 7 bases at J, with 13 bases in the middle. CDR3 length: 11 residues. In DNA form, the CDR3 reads TGTGCCACAAGGGGGGAGCGTGGCTACACCTTC. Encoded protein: CATRGERGYTF.

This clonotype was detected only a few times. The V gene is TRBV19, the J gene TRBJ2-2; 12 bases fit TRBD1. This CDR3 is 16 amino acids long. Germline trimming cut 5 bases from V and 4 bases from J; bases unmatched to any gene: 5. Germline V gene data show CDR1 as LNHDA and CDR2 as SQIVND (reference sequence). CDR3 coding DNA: TGTGCCAGTAGTGGGGACAGGGGGCTGCGCACCGGGGAGCTGTTTTTT. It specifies CASSGDRGLRTGELFF.

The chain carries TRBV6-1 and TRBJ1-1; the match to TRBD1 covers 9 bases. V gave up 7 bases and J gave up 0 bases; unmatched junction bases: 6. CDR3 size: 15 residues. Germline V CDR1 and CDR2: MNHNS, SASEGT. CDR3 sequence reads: CASTVGQGVNTEAFF. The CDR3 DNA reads TGTGCCAGCACCGTGGGACAGGGAGTGAACACTGAAGCTTTCTTT.

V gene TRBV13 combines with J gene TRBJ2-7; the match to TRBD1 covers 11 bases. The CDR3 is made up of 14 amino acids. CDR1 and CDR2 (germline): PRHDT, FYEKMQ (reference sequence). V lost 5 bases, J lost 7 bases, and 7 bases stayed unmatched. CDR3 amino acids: CASSIGQGAWEQYF. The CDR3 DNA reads TGTGCCAGCAGCATCGGACAGGGGGCCTGGGAGCAGTACTTC.

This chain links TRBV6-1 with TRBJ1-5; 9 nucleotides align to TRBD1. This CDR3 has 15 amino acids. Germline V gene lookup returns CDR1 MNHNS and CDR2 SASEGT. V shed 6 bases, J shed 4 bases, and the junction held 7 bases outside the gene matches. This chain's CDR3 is CASRNRDRVNQPQHF. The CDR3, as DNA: TGTGCCAGCAGGAACCGGGACAGGGTTAATCAGCCCCAGCATTTT.

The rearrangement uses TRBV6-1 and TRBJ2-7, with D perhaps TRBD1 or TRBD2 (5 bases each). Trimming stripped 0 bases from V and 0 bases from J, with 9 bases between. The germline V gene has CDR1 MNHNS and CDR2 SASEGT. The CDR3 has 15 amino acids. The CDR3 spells CASSEAWGSSYEQYF. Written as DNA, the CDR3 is TGTGCCAGCAGTGAAGCGTGGGGGAGCTCCTACGAGCAGTACTTC.

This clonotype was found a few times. CDR3: CASSLMASSNTGELFF. The CDR3 DNA reads as TGTGCCAGCAGCTTAATGGCAAGTTCGAACACCGGGGAGCTGTTTTTT. The J gene is TRBJ2-2, the V gene TRBV7-3, with no clear D. Trimming took off 1 base at V and 0 bases at J, with 9 bases between the two ends. Germline lookup yields CDR1 SGHTA and CDR2 FQGTGA. CDR3 length: 16 residues.

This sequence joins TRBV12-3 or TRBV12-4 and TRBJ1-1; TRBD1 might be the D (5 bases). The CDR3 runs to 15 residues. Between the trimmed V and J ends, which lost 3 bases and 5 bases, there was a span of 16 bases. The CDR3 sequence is CASSFPSAGKTEAFF. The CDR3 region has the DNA TGTGCCAGCAGTTTCCCTTCGGCAGGGAAGACTGAAGCTTTCTTT.

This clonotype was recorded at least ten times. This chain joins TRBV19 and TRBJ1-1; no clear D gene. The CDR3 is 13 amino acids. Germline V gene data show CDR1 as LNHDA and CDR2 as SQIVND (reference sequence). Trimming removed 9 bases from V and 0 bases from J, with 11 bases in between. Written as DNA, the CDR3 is TGTGCCAGCAGCACGGGTGTGAACACTGAAGCTTTCTTT. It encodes CASSTGVNTEAFF.

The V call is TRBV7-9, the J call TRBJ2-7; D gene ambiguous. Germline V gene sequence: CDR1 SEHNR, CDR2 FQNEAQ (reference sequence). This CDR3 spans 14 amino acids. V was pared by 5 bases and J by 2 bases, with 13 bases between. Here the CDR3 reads CASSLPAQTYEQYF. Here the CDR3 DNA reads TGTGCCAGCAGCCTCCCGGCGCAGACCTACGAGCAGTACTTC.

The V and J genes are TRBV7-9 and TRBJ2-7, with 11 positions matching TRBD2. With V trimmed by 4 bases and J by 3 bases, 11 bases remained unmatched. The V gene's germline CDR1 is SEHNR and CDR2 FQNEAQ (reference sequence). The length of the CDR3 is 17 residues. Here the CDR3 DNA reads TGTGCCAGCAGCTCACTAGCGGGAGACGAATTTCGCTACGAGCAGTACTTC. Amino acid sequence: CASSSLAGDEFRYEQYF.

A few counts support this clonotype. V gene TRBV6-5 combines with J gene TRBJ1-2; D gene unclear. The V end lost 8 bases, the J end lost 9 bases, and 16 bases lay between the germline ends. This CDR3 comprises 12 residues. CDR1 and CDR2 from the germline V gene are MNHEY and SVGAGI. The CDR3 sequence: CASGPAEKSYTF. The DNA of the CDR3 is TGTGCCAGCGGGCCTGCCGAGAAGAGCTACACCTTC.

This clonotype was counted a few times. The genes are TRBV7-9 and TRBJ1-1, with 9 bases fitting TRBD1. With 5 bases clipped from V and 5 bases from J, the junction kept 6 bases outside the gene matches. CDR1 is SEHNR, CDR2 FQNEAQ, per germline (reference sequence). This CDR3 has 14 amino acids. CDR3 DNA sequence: TGTGCCAGCAGCCAACAGGGGGCATTTACTGAAGCTTTCTTT. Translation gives CASSQQGAFTEAFF.

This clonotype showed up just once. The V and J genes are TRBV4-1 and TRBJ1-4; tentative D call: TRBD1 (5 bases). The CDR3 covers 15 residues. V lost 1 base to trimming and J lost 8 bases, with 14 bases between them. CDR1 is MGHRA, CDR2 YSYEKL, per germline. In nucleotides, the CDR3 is TGCGCCAGCAGCCAAGTCGCCAGGGAGCGGGAAAAACTGTTTTTT. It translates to CASSQVAREREKLFF.

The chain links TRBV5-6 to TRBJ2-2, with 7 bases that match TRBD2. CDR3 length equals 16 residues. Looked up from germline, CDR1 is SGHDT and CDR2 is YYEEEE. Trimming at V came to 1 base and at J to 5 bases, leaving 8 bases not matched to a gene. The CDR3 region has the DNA TGTGCCAGCAGCTTGCGGGGGAGGGCCCGGACCGGGGAGCTGTTTTTT. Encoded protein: CASSLRGRARTGELFF. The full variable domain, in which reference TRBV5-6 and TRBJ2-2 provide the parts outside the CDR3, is DAGVTQSPTHLIKTRGQQVTLRCSPKSGHDTVSWYQQALGQGPQFIFQYYEEEERQRGNFPDRFSGHQFPNYSSELNVNALLLGDSALYLCASSLRGRARTGELFFGEGSRLTVL.

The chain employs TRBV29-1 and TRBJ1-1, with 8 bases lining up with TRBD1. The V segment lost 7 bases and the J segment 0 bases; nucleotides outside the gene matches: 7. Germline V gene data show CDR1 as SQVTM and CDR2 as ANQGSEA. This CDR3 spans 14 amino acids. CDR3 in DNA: TGCAGCGAAACAGGGGGATCAGTGAACACTGAAGCTTTCTTT. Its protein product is CSETGGSVNTEAFF. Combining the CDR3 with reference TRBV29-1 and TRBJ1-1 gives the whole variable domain SAVISQKPSRDICQRGTSLTIQCQVDSQVTMMFWYRQQPGQSLTLIATANQGSEATYESGFVIDKFPISRPNLTFSTLTVSNMSPEDSSIYLCSETGGSVNTEAFFGQGTRLTVV.